This is a list of T cell receptor beta chains from one sample in a study of T-cell reconstitution after alpha-beta-depleted transplantation in children. Using its own MiXCR run on the PCR reads, TCRdb lists one record per CDR3 protein. The table includes roughly 490,000 distinct CDR3 sequences, about an eighth detected once. The sequencing used PBMCs, mostly from graft donor cells, collected 180 days after TCRalphabeta/CD19-depleted stem cell transplant. These receptor sequences come from a female patient between 2 and 15 years old who had a stem cell transplant for aplastic anemia, so the T cells may come from the graft donor. The CDR3 runs from the conserved cysteine through the conserved F or W. Each record gives: CDR3 length, J gene, D gene, V gene, clone size, CDR3 DNA, CDR3 protein. A D gene is named only where the DNA matches it firmly. Size tells how often a clone was seen (once, few, many) or the class of an expanded clone, and some rows leave it out.

14 TRBJ2-6 NA TRBV20-1 few TGCAGTGCCGCCCAAGGTGGTGGGGCCAACGTCCTGACTTTC CSAAQGGGANVLTF
13 TRBJ1-1 NA TRBV11-2 few TGTGCCAGCAGCTTACAGGGTAGCCCTGAAGCTTTCTTT CASSLQGSPEAFF
15 TRBJ2-1 NA TRBV6-1 NA TGTGCCAGCGGCCCCCCCGGGGGCTTCTACGATGAGCAGTTCTTC CASGPPGGFYDEQFF
14 TRBJ2-7 NA TRBV6-2/TRBV6-3 NA TGTGCCAGCCACCCTGGTGGAGTCGCCTACGAGCAGTACTTC CASHPGGVAYEQYF
14 TRBJ2-7 NA TRBV7-9 few TGTGCCAGCAGCTTAGCCACGGTGTCCTACGAGCAGTACTTC CASSLATVSYEQYF
14 TRBJ1-2 NA TRBV12-3/TRBV12-4 many TGTGCCAGCAGTACTAGGACAGCAGACTATGGCTACACCTTC CASSTRTADYGYTF
12 TRBJ2-2 NA TRBV7-8 many TGTGCCAGCAGCTTAGAGGCCGGGGAGCTGTTTTTT CASSLEAGELFF
13 TRBJ2-1 TRBD1 TRBV4-3 NA TGCGCCAGCAGCCAAGGAGAACAGGGGAAGCAGTTCTTC CASSQGEQGKQFF
12 TRBJ2-4 NA TRBV12-3/TRBV12-4 many TGTGCCAGCACCTGGATGGACGGAGCTCAGTACTTC CASTWMDGAQYF
15 TRBJ2-3 NA TRBV27 many TGTGCCAGCAGTTATAGCAAGTTGGGGACAGATACGCAGTATTTT CASSYSKLGTDTQYF
15 TRBJ1-1 NA TRBV4-3 NA TGCGCCAGCAGCCCAGTAGTGGGGTTGAACACTGAAGCTTTCTTT CASSPVVGLNTEAFF
16 TRBJ1-1 TRBD1 TRBV5-1 few TGCGCCAGCAGCCCGGGGCCAGGGGGCTTTATCACTGAAGCTTTCTTT CASSPGPGGFITEAFF
12 TRBJ2-7 NA TRBV29-1 once TGCAGCGTGCTGGGGGCATCCTACGAGCAGTACTTC CSVLGASYEQYF
15 TRBJ1-1 NA TRBV28 NA TGTGCCAGCAGTTTATTCGGGTCGAGATACACTGAAGCTTTCTTT CASSLFGSRYTEAFF
13 TRBJ1-1 TRBD1 TRBV12-3/TRBV12-4 many TGTGCCAGCAGTTTGGGACAGAGGGCTGAAGCTTTCTTT CASSLGQRAEAFF
15 TRBJ2-1 NA TRBV29-1 NA TGCAGCGTTGAAGATTTAAGGACCACCTACAATGAGCAGTTCTTC CSVEDLRTTYNEQFF
14 TRBJ1-2 NA TRBV5-5 NA TGTGCCAGCAGCTTTGGGAGGCAGTCTCATGGCTACACCTTC CASSFGRQSHGYTF
15 TRBJ2-3 NA TRBV29-1 NA TGCAGCGTTGAAAGGAGGACGGACCCTACAGATACGCAGTATTTT CSVERRTDPTDTQYF
14 TRBJ2-5 NA TRBV5-1 NA TGCGCCAGCAGCTTGGATATGGGCTTAGAGACCCAGTACTTC CASSLDMGLETQYF
15 TRBJ2-2 TRBD1 TRBV12-3/TRBV12-4 few TGTGCCAGCAGCCAAAGGACAGGGAACACCGGGGAGCTGTTTTTT CASSQRTGNTGELFF
13 TRBJ2-7 TRBD2 TRBV6-2/TRBV6-3 few TGTGCCAGCAGTTACTCCCTTAGCGGGGAGCAGTACTTC CASSYSLSGEQYF
15 TRBJ1-2 TRBD1 TRBV28 NA TGTGCCAGCAGTCGCGGACAGGCTAATAACTATGGCTACACCTTC CASSRGQANNYGYTF
11 TRBJ2-5 NA TRBV20-1 few TGCAGTGCTTGGGACCAAGAGACCCAGTACTTC CSAWDQETQYF
13 TRBJ2-4 NA TRBV12-3/TRBV12-4 few TGTGCCAGCAGGGACACCGGCCAAAACATTCAGTACTTC CASRDTGQNIQYF
16 TRBJ1-1 NA TRBV10-3 few TGTGCCATCAGTGACCATGCAGCCAGCACGGGCACTGAAGCTTTCTTT CAISDHAASTGTEAFF
15 TRBJ1-5 NA TRBV20-1 few TGCAGTGCTAGGAACCGGGACGCCCTCCATCAGCCCCAGCATTTT CSARNRDALHQPQHF
16 TRBJ1-5 NA TRBV28 few TGTGCCAGCAGTCCTTCTGGGGTCTATAGCAATCAGCCCCAGCATTTT CASSPSGVYSNQPQHF
12 TRBJ2-3 NA TRBV7-9 few TGTGCCAGCAGCTTGCCGGAAGATACGCAGTATTTT CASSLPEDTQYF
15 TRBJ1-1 NA TRBV18 NA TGTGCCAGCTCACTCCAGGTCCCAAGGGACACTGAAGCTTTCTTT CASSLQVPRDTEAFF
13 TRBJ1-2 NA TRBV5-1 NA TGCGCCAGCAGCTTGGACGGGGTCCGTGGCTACACCTTC CASSLDGVRGYTF
16 TRBJ1-2 TRBD1 TRBV29-1 few TGCAGCGCGGCAGGGGGCGGGGGACAGGGCGGCTATGGCTACACCTTC CSAAGGGGQGGYGYTF
16 TRBJ2-1 NA TRBV14 NA TGTGCCAGCAGCCAAGAATTCCGTAACTCCTACAATGAGCAGTTCTTC CASSQEFRNSYNEQFF
19 TRBJ2-1 TRBD2 TRBV29-1 few TGCAGCGTTGAAGATCCCCCTCCTCTCGCTAGCGGCCCCTACAATGAGCAGTTCTTC CSVEDPPPLASGPYNEQFF
19 TRBJ2-3 NA TRBV7-2 NA TGTGCCAGCAGCTTAGCGCTACGTGAAGGGAGGCCTAGCACAGATACGCAGTATTTT CASSLALREGRPSTDTQYF
18 TRBJ2-7 TRBD1 TRBV11-2 NA TGTGCCAGCAGCGATCCCGGGACAGCGGCCTCCTGGCGCTACGAGCAGTACTTC CASSDPGTAASWRYEQYF
15 TRBJ1-2 NA TRBV9 NA TGTGCCAGCAGCGTAGTGTTGACAGCTACCTATGGCTACACCTTC CASSVVLTATYGYTF
16 TRBJ1-5 NA TRBV6-2/TRBV6-3 NA TGTGCCAGCAGTTACGGGGTGTTTAGGGGTGGTCAGCCCCAGCATTTT CASSYGVFRGGQPQHF
15 TRBJ2-2 TRBD2 TRBV24-1 many TGTGCCACCAGTGACTTGTATGGGGGGGCCGGGGAGCTGTTTTTT CATSDLYGGAGELFF
15 TRBJ2-1 TRBD2 TRBV5-1 many TGCGCCAGCAGCTCCCGACTAGCGGGGATCAATGAGCAGTTCTTC CASSSRLAGINEQFF
19 TRBJ2-3 TRBD2 TRBV3-1 few TGTGCCAGCAGCCAATTAATTTGGACTAGCGGGAGAAAAACAGATACGCAGTATTTT CASSQLIWTSGRKTDTQYF
16 TRBJ1-5 TRBD1 TRBV27 many TGTGCCAGCAGTCCCGGACAGGGGTATAGCAATCAGCCCCAGCATTTT CASSPGQGYSNQPQHF
15 TRBJ1-5 NA TRBV19 NA TGTGCCAGTACCCGACCCGGGTCCACTCATCAGCCCCAGCATTTT CASTRPGSTHQPQHF
15 TRBJ2-3 TRBD1 TRBV10-1 NA TGCGCCAGCAGTGTTCAGGGGGACCGCACAGATACGCAGTATTTT CASSVQGDRTDTQYF
16 TRBJ2-2 TRBD2 TRBV12-3/TRBV12-4 NA TGTGCCAGCAGGTCCCTTGGCGGGAGGAACACCGGGGAGCTGTTTTTT CASRSLGGRNTGELFF
16 TRBJ2-2 TRBD2 TRBV20-1 few TGCAGTGCTAGGACCATAGCGGGAGTAGGCACCGGGGAGCTGTTTTTT CSARTIAGVGTGELFF
15 TRBJ2-3 NA TRBV29-1 many TGCAGCGTTGGGATACTACACCTGAGCACAGATACGCAGTATTTT CSVGILHLSTDTQYF
16 TRBJ2-7 TRBD2 TRBV3-1 few TGTGCCAGCAGCCGCGGACTAGCGGGAGCCTCCTACGAGCAGTACTTC CASSRGLAGASYEQYF
11 TRBJ2-3 NA TRBV7-9 once TGTGCCAGCAGCTTCTCCCTATGGTGGTATTTT CASSFSLWWYF